One sample yielded the 4 T cell receptor beta chains listed below, sequenced in a study of blood T cell repertoires in COVID-19. Assay used: immunoSEQ multiplex PCR; TCRdb lists only in-frame clones, some missing. The profile shows about 220,000 clones, roughly 80% of them singletons. What was sequenced was peripheral blood. The receptors shown here come from a woman aged 40 to 55 with active or convalescent COVID-19.

This chain uses TRBV5-6 with TRBJ1-5; D may be TRBD1 (5 bases). V was trimmed by 2 bases and J by 2 bases, leaving 8 bases between them. CDR3 length: 14 residues. CDR1 SGHDT and CDR2 YYEEEE come from the germline V gene. CDR3 residues: CASSLGAGNQPQHF. The CDR3 DNA follows: TGTGCCAGCAGCTTAGGGGCGGGCAATCAGCCCCAGCATTTT.

The chain carries TRBV7-2 and TRBJ1-4; no reliable D call. The CDR3 consists of 15 residues. V was trimmed by 3 bases and J by 6 bases, leaving 14 bases between them. Germline assignment: CDR1 SGHTA and CDR2 FQGNSA. CDR3 coding DNA: TGTGCCAGCAGCTTCAGCGGGAGAGAATATGAAAAACTGTTTTTT. Residues: CASSFSGREYEKLFF. The full variable domain, completed using reference TRBV7-2 and TRBJ1-4, is GAGVSQSPSNKVTEKGKDVELRCDPISGHTALYWYRQSLGQGLEFLIYFQGNSAPDKSGLPSDRFSAERTGGSVSTLTIQRTQQEDSAVYLCASSFSGREYEKLFFGSGTQLSVL.

The rearrangement links TRBV4-3 to TRBJ2-1; tentative D call: TRBD2 (5 bases). The CDR3 totals 16 residues. The V gene's germline CDR1 is LGHNA and CDR2 YSLEER. Between the trimmed V and J ends, which lost 0 bases and 4 bases, there was a span of 13 bases. In DNA, the CDR3 is TGCGCCAGCAGCCAAGATCTGATAGCGAAGTACAATGAGCAGTTCTTC. Translating it yields CASSQDLIAKYNEQFF.

The CDR3 here is CASSLQGPGTEAFF. DNA for the CDR3: TGTGCCAGCAGTCTACAGGGGCCGGGCACTGAAGCTTTCTTT. The V and J genes are TRBV5-8 and TRBJ1-1, with 7 positions matching TRBD1. In germline, CDR1 is SGHTS, CDR2 YDEGEE. CDR3 length: 14 amino acids. The junction had 8 bases not matched to a gene; V was cut back by 5 bases and J by 4 bases.